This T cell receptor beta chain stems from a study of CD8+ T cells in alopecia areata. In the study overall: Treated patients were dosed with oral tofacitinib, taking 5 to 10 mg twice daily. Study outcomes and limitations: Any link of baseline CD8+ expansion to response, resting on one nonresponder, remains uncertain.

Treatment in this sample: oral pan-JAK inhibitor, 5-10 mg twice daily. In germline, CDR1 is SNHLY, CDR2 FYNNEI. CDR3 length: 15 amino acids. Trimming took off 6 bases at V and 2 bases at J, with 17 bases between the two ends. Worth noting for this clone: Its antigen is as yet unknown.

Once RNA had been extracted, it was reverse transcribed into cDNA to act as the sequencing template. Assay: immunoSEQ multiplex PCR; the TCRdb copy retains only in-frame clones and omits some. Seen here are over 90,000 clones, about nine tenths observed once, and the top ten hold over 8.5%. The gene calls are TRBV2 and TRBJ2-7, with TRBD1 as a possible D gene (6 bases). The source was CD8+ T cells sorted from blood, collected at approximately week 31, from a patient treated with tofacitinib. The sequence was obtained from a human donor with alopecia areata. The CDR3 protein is CASSANPQGTYEQYF. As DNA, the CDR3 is TGTGCCAGCAGCGCGAACCCACAGGGAACCTACGAGCAGTACTTC.